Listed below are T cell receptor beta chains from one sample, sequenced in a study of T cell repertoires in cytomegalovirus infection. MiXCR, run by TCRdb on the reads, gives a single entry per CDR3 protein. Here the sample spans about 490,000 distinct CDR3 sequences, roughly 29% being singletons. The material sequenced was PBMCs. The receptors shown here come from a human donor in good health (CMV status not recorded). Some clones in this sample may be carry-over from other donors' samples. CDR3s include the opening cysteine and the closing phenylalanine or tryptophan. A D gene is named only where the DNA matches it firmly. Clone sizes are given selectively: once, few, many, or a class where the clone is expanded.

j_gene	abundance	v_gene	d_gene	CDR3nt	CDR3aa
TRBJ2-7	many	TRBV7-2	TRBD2	TGTGCCAGCAGCCCTAGACCGGGACTAGCGGGAGGGCCGTCCTACGAGCAGTACTTC	CASSPRPGLAGGPSYEQYF
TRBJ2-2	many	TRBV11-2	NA	TGTGCCAGCAGCCCGGTTTACACCGGGGAGCTGTTTTTT	CASSPVYTGELFF
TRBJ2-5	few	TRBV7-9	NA	TGTGCCAGCAGCCTCCCTCTAACGCAAGAGACCCAGTACTTC	CASSLPLTQETQYF
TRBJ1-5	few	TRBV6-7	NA	TGTGCCAGCAGTCCCAAATCGGGAGCTTTTTGGGCCCAGCATTTT	CASSPKSGAFWAQHF
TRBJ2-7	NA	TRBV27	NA	TGTGCCAGCAGTCCGGGACCCCCAGGGAAGCAGTACTTC	CASSPGPPGKQYF
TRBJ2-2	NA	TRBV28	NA	TGTGCCAGCACCACTACTCCGGGTCCCGGGGAGCTGTTTTTT	CASTTTPGPGELFF
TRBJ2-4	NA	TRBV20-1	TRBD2	TGCAGTGCTAGAGATCCAGTAGCGGGGAACATTCAGTACTTC	CSARDPVAGNIQYF
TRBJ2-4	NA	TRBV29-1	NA	TGCAGCGTTGGCACGATAGCCAAAAACATTCAGTACTTC	CSVGTIAKNIQYF
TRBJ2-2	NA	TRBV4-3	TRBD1	TGCGCCAGCAGCCAAGAACAGGGGGCGTGGAAAGGGGAGCTGTTTTTT	CASSQEQGAWKGELFF
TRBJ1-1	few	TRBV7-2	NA	TGTGCCAGCAGCCCGGGGGGAACGGCTTTCTTT	CASSPGGTAFF
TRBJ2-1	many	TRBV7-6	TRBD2	TGTGCCAGCAGCTTAGGGGCTAGCGGCTCCTACAATGAGCAGTTCTTC	CASSLGASGSYNEQFF
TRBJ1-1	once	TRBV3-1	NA	TGTGCCAGCAGCCATACCGGACAAGGGGACACTGAAGCTTTCTTT	CASSHTGQGDTEAFF
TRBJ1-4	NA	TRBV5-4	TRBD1	TGTGCCAGCAGCCGTGGGACAGGCCCGTTGGGCGAAAAACTGTTTTTT	CASSRGTGPLGEKLFF
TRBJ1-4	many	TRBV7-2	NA	TGTGCCAGCAGCTTAGCCTACGACGGTGGGGCAGGGCGGAAACTGTTTTTT	CASSLAYDGGAGRKLFF
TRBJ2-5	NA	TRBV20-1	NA	TGCAGTGTTTCAGGGTGGGGTGAGACCCAGTACTTC	CSVSGWGETQYF
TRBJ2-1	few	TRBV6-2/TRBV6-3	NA	TGTGCCAGCAGGGCCCTGGGATTGGGACCCTACAATGAGCAGTTCTTC	CASRALGLGPYNEQFF
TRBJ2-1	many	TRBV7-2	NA	TGTGCCAGCAGCTGGACACGGGGGACCTACAATGAGCAGTTCTTC	CASSWTRGTYNEQFF
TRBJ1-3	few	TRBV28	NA	TGTGCCAGCAGTTTACCGGGCTCTGGAAACACCATATATTTT	CASSLPGSGNTIYF
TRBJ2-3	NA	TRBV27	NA	TGTGCCAGCAGTTTGCGACCCCCGACCAGTTTTACAGATACGCAGTATTTT	CASSLRPPTSFTDTQYF
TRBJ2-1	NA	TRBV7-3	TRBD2	TGTGCCAGCAGCTCTCAGGGACTAGCGGGAGGGAACTACAATGAGCAGTTCTTC	CASSSQGLAGGNYNEQFF
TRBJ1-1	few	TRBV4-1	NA	TGCGCCAGCAGCCAAATAGGATTCTTGGGGGCTTTCTTT	CASSQIGFLGAFF
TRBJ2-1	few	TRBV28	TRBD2	TGTGCCAGCAGTGGCTACGGGACTAGCAGGTACAATGAGCAGTTCTTC	CASSGYGTSRYNEQFF
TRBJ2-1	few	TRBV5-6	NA	TGTGCCAGCAGCTTGCGTATCAGGGATGAGCAGTTCTTC	CASSLRIRDEQFF
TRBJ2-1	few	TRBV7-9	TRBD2	TGTGCCAGCAGCGGACTAGGATACAATGAGCAGTTCTTC	CASSGLGYNEQFF
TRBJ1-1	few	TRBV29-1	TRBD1	TGCAGCGTTGACAGGGGGCCGAACACTGAAGCTTTCTTT	CSVDRGPNTEAFF
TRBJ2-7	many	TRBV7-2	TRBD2	TGTGCCAGCAGCTTGGGGACTAGCGCCTACGAGCAGTACTTC	CASSLGTSAYEQYF
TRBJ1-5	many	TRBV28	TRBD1	TGTGCCAGCAGCTCGGGACAGGGCGATCAGCCCCAGCATTTT	CASSSGQGDQPQHF
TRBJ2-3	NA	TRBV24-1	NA	TGTGCCACCAGTGATTACTCTACCACAGATACGCAGTATTTT	CATSDYSTTDTQYF
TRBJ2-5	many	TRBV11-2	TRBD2	TGTGCCAGCAGCCAGCTAGCGGGACGAGAGACCCAGTACTTC	CASSQLAGRETQYF
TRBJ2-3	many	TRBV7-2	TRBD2	TGTGCCAGCAGCTCGACTAGCGGCACTGTTGGTGATACGCAGTATTTT	CASSSTSGTVGDTQYF
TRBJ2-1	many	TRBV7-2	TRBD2	TGTGCCAGCAGCTTCCGGGGAGGGCCTGTGGAGCAGTTCTTC	CASSFRGGPVEQFF
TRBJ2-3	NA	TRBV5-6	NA	TGTGCCAGCAGCGCTTATGGGGGCACAGATACGCAGTATTTT	CASSAYGGTDTQYF
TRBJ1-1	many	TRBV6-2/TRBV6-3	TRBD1	TGTGCCAGCAGTCCCTCGAGGGGGCGAACCGCTGAAGCTTTCTTT	CASSPSRGRTAEAFF
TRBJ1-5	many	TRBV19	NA	TGTGCCAGTAGTCTTCTACAGGGTGGCAATCAGCCCCAGCATTTT	CASSLLQGGNQPQHF
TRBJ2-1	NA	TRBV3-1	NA	TGTGCCAGCAGCCGTTGGACTGCAAACAATGAGCAGTTCTTC	CASSRWTANNEQFF
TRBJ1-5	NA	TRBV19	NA	TGTGCCAGTAGTATGACAGCAAATAGCAATCAGCCCCAGCATTTT	CASSMTANSNQPQHF
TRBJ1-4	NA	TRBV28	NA	TGTGCCAGCAGTTTACCGGGCAGGGAGGAGGAAAAACTGTTTTTT	CASSLPGREEEKLFF
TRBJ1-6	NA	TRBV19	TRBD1	TGTGCCAGTAGTAACGACAGGGGCCATTCACCCCTCCACTTT	CASSNDRGHSPLHF
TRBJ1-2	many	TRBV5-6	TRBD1	TGTGCCAGCAGCTTGGCTTTTGGGACAGGGTACGGCTACACCTTC	CASSLAFGTGYGYTF
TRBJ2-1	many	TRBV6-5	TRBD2	TGTGCCAGCAGTTACTCTCCTAGCGGGAGGGCGGGAAATGAGCAGTTCTTC	CASSYSPSGRAGNEQFF
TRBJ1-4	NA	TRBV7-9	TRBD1	TGTGCCAGCAGCTGGGACAGCTCTAATGAAAAACTGTTTTTT	CASSWDSSNEKLFF
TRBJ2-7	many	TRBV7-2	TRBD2	TGTGCCAGCAGCGAATTAGCGGGACGCTACGAGCAGTACTTC	CASSELAGRYEQYF
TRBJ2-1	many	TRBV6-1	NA	TGTGCCAGCAGTGATGAGGGGTTATCCTACAATGAGCAGTTCTTC	CASSDEGLSYNEQFF
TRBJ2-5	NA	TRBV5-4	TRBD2	TGTGCCAGCAGAGAGCGGGACGGGGAGACCCAGTACTTC	CASRERDGETQYF
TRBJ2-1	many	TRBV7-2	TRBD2	TGTGCCAGCAGCACTGGGCCTAGCGGGAGGTGGGGCAATGAGCAGTTCTTC	CASSTGPSGRWGNEQFF
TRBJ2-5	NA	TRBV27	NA	TGTGCCAGCAGTTTATCTCCATCCGGGATTCAAGAGACCCAGTACTTC	CASSLSPSGIQETQYF
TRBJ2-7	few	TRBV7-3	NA	TGTGCCAGCAGCTTAACGACGGAGCGGAGGTCCTACGAGCAGTACTTC	CASSLTTERRSYEQYF
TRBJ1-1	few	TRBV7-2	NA	TGTGCCAGCAGCTTAGGGGGCAGGCGGGCTGAAGCTTTCTTT	CASSLGGRRAEAFF
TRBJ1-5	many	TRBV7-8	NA	TGTGCCAGCAGCTTAGCTTTACAGGTCAATCAGCCCCAGCATTTT	CASSLALQVNQPQHF
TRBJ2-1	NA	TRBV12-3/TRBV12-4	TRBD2	TGTGCCACCGATTCGACTAGCGGGAGAGGAGGTGAGCAGTTCTTC	CATDSTSGRGGEQFF
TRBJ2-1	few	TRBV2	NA	TGTGCCAGCAGTGTTAGCGGATGGGGGAGTGAGCAGTTCTTC	CASSVSGWGSEQFF
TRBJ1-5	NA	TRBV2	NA	TGTGCCAGCATGGTTGAGGAAACATCAATAGGGCCCCAGCATTTT	CASMVEETSIGPQHF
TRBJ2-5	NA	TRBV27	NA	TGTGCCAGCAGTCCTTTATTCTCCGAAAAGTACCAAGAGACCCAGTACTTC	CASSPLFSEKYQETQYF
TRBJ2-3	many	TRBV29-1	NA	TGCAGCGTTGGACAGGGCACAGATACGCAGTATTTT	CSVGQGTDTQYF
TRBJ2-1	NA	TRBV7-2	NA	TGTGCCAGCAGCTTAGTGGACAGTTCCAATGAGCAGTTCTTC	CASSLVDSSNEQFF
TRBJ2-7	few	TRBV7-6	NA	TGTGCCAGCAGCCGGTCAGGGCTCGAGCAGTACTTC	CASSRSGLEQYF
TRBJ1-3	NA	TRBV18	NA	TGTGCCAGCTCACGAGGGACGGAGGGAAACACCATATATTTT	CASSRGTEGNTIYF
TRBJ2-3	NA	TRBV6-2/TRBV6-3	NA	TGTGCCAGCAGTGACTACAGAGATACGCAGTATTTT	CASSDYRDTQYF